This entry is about one T cell receptor (beta chain). The data derive from a study of blood T cell repertoires in COVID-19. The overall study: COVID-19 samples, acute and convalescent, were from the United States, Italy and Spain. From T cells, B-cell-depleted T cells, or PBMCs came the material, which was cDNA or gDNA.

Per the authors' pipeline: Nucleated cell counts were estimated from reference gene primer amplification. Assay: immunoSEQ multiplex PCR; the TCRdb copy retains only in-frame clones and omits some. V and J calls and clone size follow that table, whereas D and trimming were derived from the DNA. Altogether about 290,000 clones are present, roughly 91% being singletons, with the ten largest covering roughly 10%. The sequencing sample was made of peripheral blood. This receptor was identified in a woman aged 30 to 39 with COVID-19, enrolled during active disease.

CDR3 nucleotides: TGTGCCAGCTCACCCACTAGTGGCTCCAATCAGCCCCAGCATTTT. This sequence encodes CASSPTSGSNQPQHF. The V and J genes are TRBV18 and TRBJ1-5; D gene ambiguous. V was cut by 3 bases and J by 3 bases, with 12 bases left in between. The CDR3 sequence is 15 residues long. The germline V gene encodes CDR1 KGHSH and CDR2 LQKENI.